Detailed here is one TCR beta chain. This CDR3 region has 15 residues. Germline V gene lookup returns CDR1 SGHAT and CDR2 FQNNGV. J gave up 2 bases and V 7 bases, and 7 bases lay outside the gene matches. TCRdb fed the RT-PCR reads into MiXCR, producing one record per CDR3 protein. The sample lists about 700,000 distinct CDR3 sequences, 14% seen once, with 3.6% in the top ten. The clonotype comes from a female donor in good health, serving as a healthy control. The chain recombines TRBV11-2 with TRBJ2-4, with 8 bases that match TRBD2. The sequencing sample was made of memory CD4+ T cells from blood. The CDR3: CASNLGLGSKNIQYF. The CDR3, as DNA: TGTGCCAGCAATCTGGGACTAGGGTCCAAAAACATTCAGTACTTC.